Shown below are 21 T cell receptor beta chains from a single sample sequenced in a study of Ad26.COV2.S vaccination and SARS-CoV-2 variants. Treatment in this sample: 19 received Ad26.COV2.S at low or high dose, single or two shots; roughly 5 received placebo; per-sample allocation not given. Sampling occurred on day 63 after the first vaccine or placebo injection. Sequencing used immunoSEQ multiplex PCR; TCRdb keeps in-frame clones, though not all of them. This table holds 330,000 or so clones, roughly 90% found once. The input for sequencing was peripheral blood, taken in a trial of Ad26.COV2.S vaccine versus placebo. The receptors were gathered from a person aged 18-60 years who received the Ad26.COV2.S COVID-19 vaccine or a placebo.

V and J are TRBV5-4 and TRBJ2-1; 13 bases fit TRBD2. Unmatched junction bases numbered 4, after V lost 2 bases and J lost 8 bases. Germline CDR1 and CDR2: SGHNT and YYREEE (reference sequence). The CDR3 consists of 15 residues. CDR3 protein: CASSLGLAGADEQFF. CDR3 DNA: TGTGCCAGCAGCTTAGGACTAGCGGGGGCGGATGAGCAGTTCTTC.

This sequence joins TRBV3-1 (or the pseudogene TRBV3-2) and TRBJ1-3; D not resolved. V lost 1 base and J 0 bases, leaving 10 bases between the germline ends. Germline V gives CDR1 LGHDT, CDR2 YNNKEL (reference sequence). The CDR3 has 16 amino acids. CDR3: CASSQGGSFSGNTIYF. In nucleotides, the CDR3 is TGTGCCAGCAGCCAAGGAGGGAGTTTCTCTGGAAACACCATATATTTT.

This chain uses TRBV30 with TRBJ1-5; D gene ambiguous. The CDR3 spans 12 residues. Trimming cost V 5 bases and J 7 bases, with 12 bases left between them. From germline, CDR1 is GTSNPN and CDR2 SVGIG (reference sequence). As DNA, the CDR3 is TGTGCCTGGGGCTCTTATGGACAGCCCCAGCATTTT. Encoded protein: CAWGSYGQPQHF.

This chain's CDR3 is CASTGQGIGTEAFF. Written as DNA, the CDR3 is TGCGCCAGCACCGGACAGGGGATAGGAACTGAAGCTTTCTTT. The chain is built from TRBV5-1 and TRBJ1-1; 9 bases match TRBD1. CDR3 length: 14 amino acids. Trimming cost V 6 bases and J 5 bases; bases outside gene matches: 8. The germline V gene encodes CDR1 SGHRS and CDR2 YFSETQ.

The chain uses TRBV14 and TRBJ2-7; no clear D gene. Germline CDR1 and CDR2: SGHDN and FVKESK. Trimming shortened V by 0 bases and J by 3 bases, and 9 bases separated the two germline ends. CDR3 size: 14 residues. CDR3 protein: CASSQDVGNYEQYV. The CDR3 DNA sequence: TGTGCCAGCAGCCAAGACGTGGGAAACTACGAGCAGTACGTC.

J is TRBJ1-1 and V is TRBV7-9, with D unclear. Germline assignment: CDR1 SEHNR and CDR2 FQNEAQ (reference sequence). The CDR3 covers 12 residues. Trimming left V 3 bases short and J 4 bases short, with 6 bases between. The CDR3 sequence is CASSFEGTEAFF. CDR3 nucleotide sequence: TGTGCCAGCAGCTTCGAAGGCACTGAAGCTTTCTTT.

The chain joins TRBV28 to TRBJ2-7; 8 positions agree with TRBD2. CDR3 length equals 16 residues. The V and J ends lost 3 bases and 2 bases, in that order; junction bases with no gene match: 9. Germline loops: CDR1 MDHEN, CDR2 SYDVKM. CDR3 DNA sequence: TGTGCCAGCAGTTTCTTAAGGACTAGCTACCCCTACGAGCAGTACGTC. This gives the protein CASSFLRTSYPYEQYV.

V gene TRBV5-8 combines with J gene TRBJ1-2, with D tentatively TRBD1 (5 bases). CDR3 length equals 15 residues. Trimming took 3 bases from V and 6 from J, leaving 18 bases between them. CDR1 and CDR2 from the germline V gene are SGHTS and YDEGEE. CDR3 residues: CASSSRQTSRDGYTF. Written as DNA, the CDR3 is TGTGCCAGCAGCTCTAGACAGACTTCGAGGGATGGCTACACCTTC.

The genes are TRBV13 and TRBJ1-6; 8 bases align to TRBD1. V gave up 5 bases and J gave up 7 bases; unmatched junction bases: 1. The CDR3 sequence is 13 residues long. Per germline, CDR1 PRHDT and CDR2 FYEKMQ (reference sequence). CDR3 bases: TGTGCCAGCAGCGGACAGGGAAATTCACCCCTCCACTTT. This translates into CASSGQGNSPLHF.

This sequence joins TRBV19 and TRBJ1-1; TRBD1 matches 8 bases. The CDR3 consists of 15 residues. The V gene's germline CDR1 is LNHDA and CDR2 SQIVND (reference sequence). After removal of 5 bases from V and 5 bases from J, the junction contained 10 bases not matched to a gene. The DNA of the CDR3 is TGTGCCAGTAGTTCCCGGACAGGGACGGTGACTGAAGCTTTCTTT. This encodes CASSSRTGTVTEAFF.

J is TRBJ1-2 and V is TRBV27, with TRBD1 matching 7 bases. The germline V gene has CDR1 MNHEY and CDR2 SMNVEV (reference sequence). The trim removed 4 bases at V and 3 bases at J, leaving 8 bases unmatched. The CDR3 has 15 amino acids. The CDR3, as DNA: TGTGCCAGCAGTTCCCGGGACAGCGGGGACTATGGCTACACCTTC. Residues: CASSSRDSGDYGYTF.

The chain couples TRBV6-2 or TRBV6-3 to TRBJ1-2; D gene ambiguous. In germline, CDR1 is MNHEY, CDR2 SVGEGT. The germline V and J ends were trimmed by 5 bases and 8 bases, with 21 bases remaining between them. There are 15 residues in the CDR3. The CDR3 DNA reads TGTGCCAGCAGTGACCCGGGAGTACTATTGTGGGGCTACACCTTC. As protein: CASSDPGVLLWGYTF.

CDR3 DNA sequence: TGTGCCAGCAGTTACTCCGGGACGGGGGAGGCCAGTGAAGCTTTCTTT. Its protein is CASSYSGTGEASEAFF. The V call is TRBV6-2 or TRBV6-3, the J call TRBJ1-1; D may be TRBD1 (5 bases). CDR3 length equals 16 residues. Trimming took off 0 bases at V and 7 bases at J, with 18 bases between the two ends. Per the germline V gene, CDR1 is MNHEY and CDR2 is SVGEGT.

V is TRBV6-1 and J is TRBJ1-1; 7 bases align to TRBD1. From germline, CDR1 is MNHNS and CDR2 SASEGT. The CDR3 runs 14 residues. The V and J ends lost 3 bases and 11 bases, in that order; junction bases with no gene match: 12. CDR3 region: CASSEGRGYIRAFF. Written as DNA, the CDR3 is TGTGCCAGCAGTGAGGGCAGGGGGTATATCCGGGCTTTCTTT.

V is TRBV7-9 and J is TRBJ1-1, with 10 bases matching TRBD1. J gave up 4 bases and V 3 bases, and 17 bases lay outside the gene matches. The CDR3 runs 19 residues. The V gene's germline CDR1 is SEHNR and CDR2 FQNEAQ (reference sequence). CDR3 DNA: TGTGCCAGCAGCTTTTCTCACGGGACAGGGGACCCTGGTTCCACTGAAGCTTTCTTT. It yields the protein CASSFSHGTGDPGSTEAFF.

The chain links TRBV7-2 to TRBJ1-6; tentative D call: TRBD1 (6 bases). CDR1 and CDR2 from the germline V gene are SGHTA and FQGNSA. This CDR3 is 14 amino acids long. Trimming removed 7 bases at V and 6 bases at J, with 13 bases between. DNA of the CDR3: TGTGCCAGCATCCGTGAGGGGGGTAATTCACCCCTCCACTTT. Translated, it gives CASIREGGNSPLHF.

The rearrangement links TRBV4-3 to TRBJ1-6, with TRBD1 matching 7 bases. V dropped 4 bases and J dropped 10; count of bases not matched to a gene: 7. The V gene's germline CDR1 is LGHNA and CDR2 YSLEER. CDR3 length: 14 residues. This CDR3 reads CASSLVDRDSPLHF. DNA for the CDR3: TGCGCCAGCAGCCTCGTAGACAGGGACTCACCCCTCCACTTT.

V is TRBV7-9 and J is TRBJ1-1; D uncertain. The germline V gene encodes CDR1 SEHNR and CDR2 FQNEAQ (reference sequence). The length of the CDR3 is 17 residues. Trimming shortened V by 1 base and J by 3 bases, and 18 bases separated the two germline ends. This chain's CDR3 is CASSLGYQNSPDTEAFF. CDR3 nucleotides: TGTGCCAGCAGCTTAGGTTATCAGAATAGCCCTGACACTGAAGCTTTCTTT.

This chain links TRBV7-9 with TRBJ1-6, with D hard to call. Trimming cost V 4 bases and J 4 bases, with 8 bases left between them. The CDR3 is made up of 14 amino acids. Germline CDR1 SEHNR, CDR2 FQNEAQ (reference sequence). CDR3 nucleotide sequence: TGTGCCAGCAGCTATACAGATTATAATTCACCCCTCCACTTT. Translation: CASSYTDYNSPLHF.

The V gene is TRBV5-5, the J gene TRBJ2-7; D is possibly TRBD1 (5 bases). This CDR3 is 15 amino acids long. With 5 bases removed from V and 1 base from J, the gap between germline ends came to 16 bases. Germline CDR1 and CDR2: SGHKS and YYEKEE (reference sequence). CDR3 coding DNA: TGTGCCAGCAGGGTCGTTCTCTCAGGGTCCTACGAGCAGTACGTC. This translates into CASRVVLSGSYEQYV.

This clone was recorded a few times. CDR3 protein: CASSLWALSYNSPLHF. In DNA form, the CDR3 reads TGTGCCAGCAGTCTTTGGGCCCTCTCCTATAATTCACCCCTCCACTTT. The chain links TRBV25-1 to TRBJ1-6, with D uncertain. This CDR3 has 16 amino acids. Germline loops: CDR1 MGHDK, CDR2 SYGVNS. Trimming took off 5 bases at V and 0 bases at J, with 11 bases between the two ends.